A selection of T cell receptor beta chains follows, all from one sample in a study of shared clonotypes between healthy human individuals. The assay was immunoSEQ multiplex PCR, and TCRdb's table has in-frame clones only and misses some. Altogether fewer than 700,000 clones are present, around 95% being singletons, with the ten largest covering approximately 0.11%. The sample was naive CD8+ T cells sorted from blood. The receptors come from a woman in her 30s in good health. Both conserved end residues are part of each CDR3. Fields, in order: clone size, J gene, V gene, D gene, CDR3 DNA, CDR3 protein. D genes are given only for firm matches. Size is stated for part of the rows, as once, few or many counts, or as a class when the clone is expanded.

once TRBJ2-1 TRBV5-6 TRBD2 TGTGCCAGCAGCCTGGGACTAGCGGGAGCTGAGCAGTTCTTC CASSLGLAGAEQFF
. TRBJ2-1 TRBV28 TRBD2 TGTGCCAGCAGTTTAACTAGCGGGTACTCCTACAATGAGCAGTTCTTC CASSLTSGYSYNEQFF
. TRBJ2-7 TRBV10-1 . TGCGCCAGCGGGCCTAGAAACTCCGAGCAGTACTTC CASGPRNSEQYF
. TRBJ2-2 TRBV7-9 . TGTGCCAGCAGCGGGGGAGCCGGTACCGGGGAGCTGTTTTTT CASSGGAGTGELFF
. TRBJ2-1 TRBV5-6 . TGTGCCAGCAGCTTGGGGTTAGATGAGCAGTTCTTC CASSLGLDEQFF
. TRBJ2-5 TRBV29-1 TRBD1 TGCAGCGTTGAAGAGGGACAGGGGGCCCCAGAGACCCAGTACTTC CSVEEGQGAPETQYF
. TRBJ2-7 TRBV5-1 . TGCGCCAGCAGCTTCGATTCCTACGAGCAGTACTTC CASSFDSYEQYF
once TRBJ1-2 TRBV7-9 TRBD1 TGTGCCAGCAGCTTTGTGACAGGGGACCACTATGGCTACACCTTC CASSFVTGDHYGYTF
. TRBJ1-2 TRBV30 TRBD1 TGTGCCTGGAGTCCCCCACGACAGGGGCCTCGGTACTATGGCTACACCTTC CAWSPPRQGPRYYGYTF
. TRBJ1-2 TRBV7-8 TRBD1 TGTGCCAGCAGCTCCCAGGGGGCTGGTGGCTACACCTTC CASSSQGAGGYTF
. TRBJ1-1 TRBV7-9 TRBD1 TGTGCCAGCAAGGGGGACAGGGGGCTGCGGAACACTGAAGCTTTCTTT CASKGDRGLRNTEAFF
. TRBJ2-7 TRBV4-1 TRBD2 TGCGCCAGCAGCCCAGCTAGCGGGAGGTCCTACGAGCAGTACTTC CASSPASGRSYEQYF
. TRBJ2-7 TRBV19 . TGTGCCAGTAGTGAAGGGGAAGCTCCGTACGAGCAGTACTTC CASSEGEAPYEQYF
. TRBJ2-1 TRBV18 . TGTGCCAGCTCACCTGGGGGAAATGAGCAGTTCTTC CASSPGGNEQFF
once TRBJ2-7 TRBV5-6 TRBD2 TGTGCCAGCAGCTCGACCTCGGGGAGGACTAGCGGGAGTATTTGGTACTTC CASSSTSGRTSGSIWYF
. TRBJ2-7 TRBV27 . TGTGCCAGCAAAAGGGGCACCTCCTACGAGCAGTACTTC CASKRGTSYEQYF
. TRBJ2-7 TRBV6-1 . TGTGCCAGCAGTGAAGCTTGGCTAACCTTC CASSEAWLTF
. TRBJ2-7 TRBV13 . TGTGCCAGCAGCTTGGGTCTCAACGAGCAGTACTTC CASSLGLNEQYF
. TRBJ2-7 TRBV7-9 . TGTGCCAGCAGCTTAACAATCTCCTACGGGCAGTACTTC CASSLTISYGQYF
. TRBJ1-1 TRBV6-5 . TGTGCCAGCAGTTACTCGAGGACGGTCAGCACTGAAGCTTTCTTT CASSYSRTVSTEAFF
. TRBJ2-3 TRBV6-5 . TGTGCCAGCAGTTACTCGGGCCGGGCTACGCAGTATTTT CASSYSGRATQYF
. TRBJ2-1 TRBV6-5 TRBD1 TGTGCCAGCAGTTACCCGGGACAGGGTCGGGTCGATGAGCAGTTCTTC CASSYPGQGRVDEQFF
. TRBJ2-2 TRBV9 . TGTGCCAGCAGCGCCATAGGACGGGGGAACACCGGGGAGCTGTTTTTT CASSAIGRGNTGELFF
. TRBJ1-2 TRBV2 TRBD1 TGTGCCAGCAGGGATGGACAGGGCCCTTCAGGCTACACCTTC CASRDGQGPSGYTF